This T cell receptor beta chain was recovered during a study of T cell responses to AZD1222 COVID-19 vaccine. Study-wide findings and caveats: Repertoire samples came only from after the peak T cell response. White British ancestry dominated among donors, who included more females, and clonal diversity was possibly underestimated. Two AZD1222 doses significantly raised spike-specific TCR breadth and depth over controls.

Concerning this clone: Its antigen is unknown.

Measured with immunoSEQ multiplex PCR; TCRdb has only the in-frame clones, and not every one. The data show about 120,000 clones, less than 90% seen once. The V and J ends lost 5 bases and 1 base, in that order; junction bases with no gene match: 12. The CDR3 extends over 18 amino acids. Germline CDR1 reads MNHNY; CDR2 reads SVGAGI (reference sequence). The source of this sequence is an adult in good health. The specimen comprised peripheral blood, sampled on day 0 of AZD1222 vaccination. The J gene is TRBJ2-7, the V gene TRBV6-6; TRBD2 aligns across 12 bases. The CDR3 bases are TGTGCCAGCAGTCCTAAAGACCCTGGACTAGCGGGATCCTACGAGCAGTACTTC. Protein sequence: CASSPKDPGLAGSYEQYF.